The present entry profiles one T cell receptor (beta chain) with its context. Sequencing was performed with immunoSEQ multiplex PCR; in TCRdb, only in-frame clones are kept and a portion is missing. The data contain roughly 340,000 clones, over 75% of them singletons. These data belong to a study of blood T cell repertoires in COVID-19. Overall study: The analysed material was cDNA or gDNA that came from T cells, B-cell-depleted T cells, or PBMCs.

Study members were between roughly 18 and 100 years old and lived in 25 or so US regions. Participants were placed into cohorts based on the clinical history they reported. Donors in Cohort 3 counted as recovered after two negative PCRs, clearance, or symptom resolution. This sequence was found in a man between 18 and 29 years old who had recovered from COVID-19. The sample taken for sequencing was PBMCs or T cells enriched from blood (not recorded which).

The CDR3 sequence: CASSSDLIYGYTF. CDR3 nucleotide sequence: TGTGCCAGCAGTTCGGACTTGATCTATGGCTACACCTTC. This chain links TRBV12-3 or TRBV12-4 with TRBJ1-2, with unresolved D. The CDR3 sequence is 13 residues long. V lost 4 bases and J lost 4, with 10 bases in between.